This is a list of T cell receptor beta chains from one sample in a study of T cells in pancreatic ductal adenocarcinoma. Measured with immunoSEQ multiplex PCR; TCRdb has only the in-frame clones, and not every one. The data hold approximately 5,100 clones, with roughly three quarters observed a single time. Sequencing used pancreatic tumor tissue. These receptors came from a human donor with pancreatic ductal adenocarcinoma. The donor label of this sample is uncertain. Both conserved end residues are part of each CDR3. Each record gives: clone size, CDR3 length, V gene, J gene, D gene, CDR3 protein, CDR3 DNA. D genes are given only for firm matches. The size entry is marked missing in some rows and otherwise reads once, few, many or a size class.

>NA|16|TRBV18|TRBJ2-5|TRBD1
CASSPQTTGGGETQYF
TGTGCCAGCTCACCACAAACCACAGGGGGCGGAGAGACCCAGTACTTC
>NA|15|TRBV11-2|TRBJ1-2|NA
CASSLVGGVNYGYTF
TGTGCCAGCAGCTTAGTCGGGGGGGTCAACTATGGCTACACCTTC
>NA|14|TRBV2|TRBJ1-6|NA
CASSEAPGLSPLHF
TGTGCCAGCAGTGAAGCGCCAGGGTTGTCACCCCTCCACTTT
>once|14|TRBV11-2|TRBJ1-5|TRBD1
CASSLAGQGRPQHF
TGTGCCAGCAGCTTAGCGGGACAGGGCAGGCCCCAGCATTTT
>NA|13|TRBV12-5|TRBJ2-6|NA
CASGRSGANVLTF
TGTGCTAGTGGTCGTTCTGGGGCCAACGTCCTGACTTTC
>few|16|TRBV25-1|TRBJ2-7|TRBD2
CASSDSGLAGGDEQYF
TGTGCCAGCAGTGACTCTGGACTAGCGGGAGGGGACGAGCAGTACTTC
>NA|14|TRBV7-2|TRBJ2-2|TRBD2
CASSLSGGAGELFF
TGTGCCAGCAGCCTTAGCGGGGGGGCCGGGGAGCTGTTTTTT
>NA|15|TRBV18|TRBJ1-1|NA
CASSPPSQKGREAFF
TGTGCCAGCTCACCCCCCTCCCAAAAAGGGCGGGAGGCTTTCTTT
>NA|13|TRBV19|TRBJ1-1|NA
CASSIEGNTEAFF
TGTGCCAGTAGTATAGAGGGGAACACTGAAGCTTTCTTT
>NA|12|TRBV6-1|TRBJ2-7|NA
CASSERGYEQYF
TGTGCCAGCTCCGAGAGGGGGTACGAGCAGTACTTC
>NA|15|TRBV19|TRBJ1-5|NA
CASSIRSHSNQPQHF
TGTGCCAGTAGTATACGCAGCCATAGCAATCAGCCCCAGCATTTT
>once|15|TRBV5-1|TRBJ1-2|TRBD1
CASSLAGTANYGYTF
TGCGCCAGCAGCTTGGCCGGGACAGCGAACTATGGCTACACCTTC
>NA|11|TRBV5-8|TRBJ2-7|NA
CASRRTYEQYF
TGTGCCAGCAGACGCACCTACGAGCAGTACTTC
>NA|14|TRBV19|TRBJ2-1|NA
CASSIDRVNNEQFF
TGTGCCAGTAGTATAGATCGGGTTAACAATGAGCAGTTCTTC
>NA|16|TRBV5-6|TRBJ2-5|TRBD1
CASSSQGALLTETQYF
TGTGCCAGCAGCTCACAGGGGGCGCTTTTAACAGAGACCCAGTACTTC
>once|17|TRBV27|TRBJ1-1|NA
CASSLSWAPSMNTEAFF
TGTGCCAGCAGTTTATCGTGGGCTCCCTCCATGAACACTGAAGCTTTCTTT
>NA|12|TRBV4-1|TRBJ1-6|NA
CASSHGGSTLHF
TGCGCCAGCAGCCATGGAGGGAGCACCCTCCACTTT
>NA|14|TRBV4-1|TRBJ2-7|TRBD2
CASSSGTSGYEQYF
TGCGCCAGCAGCTCCGGGACTAGCGGCTACGAGCAGTACTTC
>NA|16|TRBV4-3|TRBJ1-2|NA
CASSQVKGSVGYGYTF
TGCGCCAGCAGCCAAGTCAAGGGTTCGGTGGGGTATGGCTACACCTTC
>NA|16|TRBV28|TRBJ2-5|NA
CASSFRQGPIQETQYF
TGTGCCAGCAGTTTTCGGCAGGGGCCGATACAAGAGACCCAGTACTTC
>few|17|TRBV7-2|TRBJ1-3|NA
CASSLALGSSSGNTIYF
TGTGCCAGCAGCTTAGCGCTGGGGTCCAGCTCTGGAAACACCATATATTTT